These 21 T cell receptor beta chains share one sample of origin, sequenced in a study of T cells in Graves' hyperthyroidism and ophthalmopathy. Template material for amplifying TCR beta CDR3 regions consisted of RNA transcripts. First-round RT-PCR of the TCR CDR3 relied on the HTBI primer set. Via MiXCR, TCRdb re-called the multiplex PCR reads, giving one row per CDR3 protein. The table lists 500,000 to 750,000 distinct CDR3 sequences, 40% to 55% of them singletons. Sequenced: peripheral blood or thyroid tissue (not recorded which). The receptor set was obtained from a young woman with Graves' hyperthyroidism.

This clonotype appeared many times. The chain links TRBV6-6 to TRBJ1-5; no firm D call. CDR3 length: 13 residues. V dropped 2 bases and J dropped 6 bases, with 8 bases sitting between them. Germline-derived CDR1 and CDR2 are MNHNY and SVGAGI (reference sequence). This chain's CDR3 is CASSYLDRQPQHF. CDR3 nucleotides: TGTGCCAGCAGTTACCTCGATCGTCAGCCCCAGCATTTT.

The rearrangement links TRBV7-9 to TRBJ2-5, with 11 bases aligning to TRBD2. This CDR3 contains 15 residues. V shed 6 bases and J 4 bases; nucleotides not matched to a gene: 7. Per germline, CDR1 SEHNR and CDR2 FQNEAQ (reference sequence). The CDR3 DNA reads TGTGCCAGCAGTTTTGTAGCGGGAGGGCCAGAGACCCAGTACTTC. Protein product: CASSFVAGGPETQYF.

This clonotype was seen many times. The CDR3 bases are TGTGCCAGCAGTTACAGGGCAGTAGAGCCCCAGCATTTT. It encodes CASSYRAVEPQHF. J is TRBJ1-5 and V is TRBV2, with D possibly TRBD1 on 6 matching bases. CDR1 is SNHLY and CDR2 is FYNNEI in the germline V gene. The CDR3 loop spans 13 amino acids. V lost 5 bases and J lost 8, with 13 bases in between.

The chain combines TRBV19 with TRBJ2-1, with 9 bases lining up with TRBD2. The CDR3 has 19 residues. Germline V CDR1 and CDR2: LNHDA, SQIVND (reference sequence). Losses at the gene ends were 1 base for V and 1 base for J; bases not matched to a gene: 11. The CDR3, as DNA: TGTGCCAGTAGTATAGTCCCCAGTTCCAGCGGGAGGTCCTACAATGAGCAGTTCTTC. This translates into CASSIVPSSSGRSYNEQFF.

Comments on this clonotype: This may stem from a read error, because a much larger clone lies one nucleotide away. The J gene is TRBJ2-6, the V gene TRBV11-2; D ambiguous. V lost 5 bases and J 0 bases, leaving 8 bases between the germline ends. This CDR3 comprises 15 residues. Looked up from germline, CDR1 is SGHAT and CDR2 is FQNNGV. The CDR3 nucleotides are TGTGCCAGCAGCCGGACCAGCTCTGGGGCCAACGTCCTGACTTTC. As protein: CASSRTSSGANVLTF. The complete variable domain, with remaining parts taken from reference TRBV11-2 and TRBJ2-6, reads EAGVAQSPRYKIIEKRQSVAFWCNPISGHATLYWYQQILGQGPKLLIQFQNNGVVDDSQLPKDRFSAERLKGVDSTLKIQPAKLEDSAVYLCASSRTSSGANVLTFGAGSRLTVL.

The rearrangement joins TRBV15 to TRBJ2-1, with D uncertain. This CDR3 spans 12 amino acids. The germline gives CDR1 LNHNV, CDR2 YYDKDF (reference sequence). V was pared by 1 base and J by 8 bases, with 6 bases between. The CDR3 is CATSRVNHEQFF. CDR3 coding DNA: TGTGCCACCAGCAGAGTTAACCATGAGCAGTTCTTC.

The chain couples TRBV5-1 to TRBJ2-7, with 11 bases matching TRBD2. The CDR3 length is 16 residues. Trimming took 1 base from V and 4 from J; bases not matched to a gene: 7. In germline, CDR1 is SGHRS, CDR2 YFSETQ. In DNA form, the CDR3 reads TGCGCCAGCAGCTTGACTAGCGGGAGAGCCAGTTACGAGCAGTACTTC. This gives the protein CASSLTSGRASYEQYF.

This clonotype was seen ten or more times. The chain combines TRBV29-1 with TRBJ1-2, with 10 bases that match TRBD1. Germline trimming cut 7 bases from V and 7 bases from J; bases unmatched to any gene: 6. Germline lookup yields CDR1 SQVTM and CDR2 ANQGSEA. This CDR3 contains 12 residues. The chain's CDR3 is CSAPTGGRGYTF. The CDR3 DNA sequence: TGCAGCGCTCCGACAGGGGGCCGTGGCTACACCTTC.

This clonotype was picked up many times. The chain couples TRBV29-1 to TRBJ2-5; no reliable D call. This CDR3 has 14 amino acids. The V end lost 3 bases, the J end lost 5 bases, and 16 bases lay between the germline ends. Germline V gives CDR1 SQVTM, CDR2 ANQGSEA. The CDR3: CSVDSTVSWETQYF. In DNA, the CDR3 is TGCAGCGTTGACTCGACGGTCAGTTGGGAGACCCAGTACTTC. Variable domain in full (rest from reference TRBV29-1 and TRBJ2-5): SAVISQKPSRDICQRGTSLTIQCQVDSQVTMMFWYRQQPGQSLTLIATANQGSEATYESGFVIDKFPISRPNLTFSTLTVSNMSPEDSSIYLCSVDSTVSWETQYFGPGTRLLVL.

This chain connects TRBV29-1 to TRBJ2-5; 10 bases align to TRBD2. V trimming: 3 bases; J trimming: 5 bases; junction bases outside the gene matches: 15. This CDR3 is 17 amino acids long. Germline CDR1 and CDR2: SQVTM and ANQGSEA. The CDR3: CSVDPYRSSGGRETQYF. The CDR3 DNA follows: TGCAGCGTTGACCCATACCGATCTAGCGGGGGCCGGGAGACCCAGTACTTC. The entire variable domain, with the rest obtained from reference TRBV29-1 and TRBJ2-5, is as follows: SAVISQKPSRDICQRGTSLTIQCQVDSQVTMMFWYRQQPGQSLTLIATANQGSEATYESGFVIDKFPISRPNLTFSTLTVSNMSPEDSSIYLCSVDPYRSSGGRETQYFGPGTRLLVL.

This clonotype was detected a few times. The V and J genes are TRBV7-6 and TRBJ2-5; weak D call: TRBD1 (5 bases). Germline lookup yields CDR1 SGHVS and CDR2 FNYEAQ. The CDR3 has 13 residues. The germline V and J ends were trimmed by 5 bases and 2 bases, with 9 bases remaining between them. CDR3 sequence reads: CASSPNRQETQYF. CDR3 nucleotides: TGTGCCAGCAGCCCCAACAGGCAAGAGACCCAGTACTTC.

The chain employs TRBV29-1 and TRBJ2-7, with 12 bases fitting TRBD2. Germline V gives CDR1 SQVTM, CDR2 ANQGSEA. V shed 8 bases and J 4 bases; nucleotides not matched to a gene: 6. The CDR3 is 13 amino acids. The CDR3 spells CSSTGTSGYEQYF. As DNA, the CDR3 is TGCAGCTCGACCGGGACTAGCGGGTACGAGCAGTACTTC.

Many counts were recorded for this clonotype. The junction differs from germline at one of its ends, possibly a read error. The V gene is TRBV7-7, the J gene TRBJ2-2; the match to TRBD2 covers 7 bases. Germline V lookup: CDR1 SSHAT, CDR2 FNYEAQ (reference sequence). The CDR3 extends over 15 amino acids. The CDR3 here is CASSSSGIGTGELFF. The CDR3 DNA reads TGTGCTAGCAGCTCAAGCGGGATCGGGACCGGGGAGCTGTTTTTT.

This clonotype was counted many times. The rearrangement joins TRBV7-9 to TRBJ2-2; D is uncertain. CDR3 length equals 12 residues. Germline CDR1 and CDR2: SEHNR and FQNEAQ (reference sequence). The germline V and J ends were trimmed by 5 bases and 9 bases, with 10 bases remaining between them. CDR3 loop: CASSARSWELFF. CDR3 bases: TGTGCCAGCAGCGCCCGCTCTTGGGAGCTGTTTTTT.

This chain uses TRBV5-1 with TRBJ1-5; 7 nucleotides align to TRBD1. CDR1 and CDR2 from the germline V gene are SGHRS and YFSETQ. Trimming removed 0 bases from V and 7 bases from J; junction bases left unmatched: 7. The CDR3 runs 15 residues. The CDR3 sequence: CASSLGHRGDQPQHF. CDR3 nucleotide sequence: TGCGCCAGCAGCTTGGGACACAGGGGAGACCAGCCCCAGCATTTT. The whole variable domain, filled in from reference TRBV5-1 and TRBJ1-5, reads KAGVTQTPRYLIKTRGQQVTLSCSPISGHRSVSWYQQTPGQGLQFLFEYFSETQRNKGNFPGRFSGRQFSNSRSEMNVSTLELGDSALYLCASSLGHRGDQPQHFGDGTRLSIL.

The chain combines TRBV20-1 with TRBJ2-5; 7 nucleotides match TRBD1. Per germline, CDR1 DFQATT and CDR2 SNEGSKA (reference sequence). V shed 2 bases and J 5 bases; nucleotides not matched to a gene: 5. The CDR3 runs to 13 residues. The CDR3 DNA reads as TGCAGTGCTAGACGGCAGGGGGAGGAGACCCAGTACTTC. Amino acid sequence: CSARRQGEETQYF.

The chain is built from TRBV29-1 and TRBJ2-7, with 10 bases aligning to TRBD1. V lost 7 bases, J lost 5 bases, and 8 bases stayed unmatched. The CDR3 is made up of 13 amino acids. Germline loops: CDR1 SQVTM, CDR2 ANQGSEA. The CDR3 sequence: CSAGRGQGHEQYF. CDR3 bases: TGCAGCGCGGGAAGGGGACAGGGGCACGAGCAGTACTTC.

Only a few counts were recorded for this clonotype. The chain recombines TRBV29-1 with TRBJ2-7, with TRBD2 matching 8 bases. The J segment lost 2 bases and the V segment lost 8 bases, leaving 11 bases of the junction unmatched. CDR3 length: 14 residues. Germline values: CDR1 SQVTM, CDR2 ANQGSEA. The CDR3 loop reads CSPTGTSGTYEQYF. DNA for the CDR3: TGCAGCCCGACCGGGACTAGTGGGACCTACGAGCAGTACTTC.

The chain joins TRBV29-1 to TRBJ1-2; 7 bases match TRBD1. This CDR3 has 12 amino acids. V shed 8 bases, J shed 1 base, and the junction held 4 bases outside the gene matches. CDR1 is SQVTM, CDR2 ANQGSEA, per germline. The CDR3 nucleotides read TGCAGCTGGGGACAGAGTAACTATGGCTACACCTTC. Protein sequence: CSWGQSNYGYTF.

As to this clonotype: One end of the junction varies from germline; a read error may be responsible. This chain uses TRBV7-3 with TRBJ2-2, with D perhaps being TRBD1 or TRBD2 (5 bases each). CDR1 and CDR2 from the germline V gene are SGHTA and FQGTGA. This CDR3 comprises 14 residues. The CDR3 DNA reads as TGTGCCAGCAGCAGGGGCGGCAACACCGGGGAGCTGTCTTGG. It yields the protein CASSRGGNTGELSW.

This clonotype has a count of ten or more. The DNA for the CDR3 is TGTGCTAGTGGTTTGGAACGGGAGGGCTCCTACGAGCAGTACTTC. Its protein is CASGLEREGSYEQYF. The chain employs TRBV12-5 and TRBJ2-7, with 8 bases lining up with TRBD2. This CDR3 is built from 15 residues. CDR1 is LGHNT, CDR2 FRNRAP, per germline. The J segment lost 0 bases and the V segment lost 1 base, leaving 2 bases of the junction unmatched.